The 15 T cell receptor beta chains reported below all come from one sample, sequenced in a study of identifying expanded T cells in peripheral blood. Assay: immunoSEQ multiplex PCR; the TCRdb copy retains only in-frame clones and omits some. The sample shows 100,000 to 150,000 clones, roughly 82% of them seen only once. The source material was blood. The receptor set was obtained from a person aged 18 to 70 in good health.

The J gene is TRBJ1-2, the V gene TRBV7-9; 7 bases fit TRBD1. The CDR3 is 15 residues long. Trimming at V came to 4 bases and at J to 3 bases, leaving 8 bases not matched to a gene. CDR1 SEHNR and CDR2 FQNEAQ come from the germline V gene (reference sequence). CDR3 DNA sequence: TGTGCCAGCAGCTCAATCTCCACAGGGGACTATGGCTACACCTTC. Translation gives CASSSISTGDYGYTF.

The chain joins TRBV7-9 to TRBJ1-5; perhaps TRBD1 as D (5 bases). The CDR3 sequence is 15 residues long. CDR1 SEHNR and CDR2 FQNEAQ come from the germline V gene (reference sequence). Trimming stripped 6 bases from V and 0 bases from J, with 12 bases between. CDR3 protein: CASRKGPYSNQPQHF. For the CDR3, the DNA is TGTGCCAGCAGGAAGGGACCTTATAGCAATCAGCCCCAGCATTTT.

This clone has more than one count but fewer than ten. As DNA, the CDR3 is TGTGCCATCAGTGAGTCCCTACAGGGAGCTACGGCTGGCTATGGCTACACCTTC. It encodes CAISESLQGATAGYGYTF. This sequence joins TRBV10-3 and TRBJ1-2, with D tentatively TRBD1 (6 bases). Germline assignment: CDR1 ENHRY and CDR2 SYGVKD. The CDR3 consists of 18 residues. Trimming took off 0 bases at V and 4 bases at J, with 21 bases between the two ends.

V is TRBV5-6 and J is TRBJ1-1; D is undetermined. The CDR3 has 14 amino acids. The germline CDR1 and CDR2 sequences are SGHDT and YYEEEE. V was cut by 4 bases and J by 1 base, with 11 bases left in between. CDR3 in amino acids: CASSISSGNTEAFF. The CDR3 bases are TGTGCCAGCAGCATCAGTAGTGGGAACACTGAAGCTTTCTTT.

This clone showed up just a few times. The J gene is TRBJ1-2, the V gene TRBV28; TRBD1 might be the D (5 bases). The germline CDR1 and CDR2 sequences are MDHEN and SYDVKM. Trimming cost V 4 bases and J 4 bases, with 7 bases left between them. CDR3 size: 12 residues. The CDR3 here is CASSYQGYGYTF. Here the CDR3 DNA reads TGTGCCAGCAGTTATCAGGGCTATGGCTACACCTTC.

The chain uses TRBV19 and TRBJ1-2, with 7 nucleotides matching TRBD1. The trim removed 7 bases at V and 8 bases at J, leaving 7 bases unmatched. Germline V lookup: CDR1 LNHDA, CDR2 SQIVND (reference sequence). The CDR3 covers 12 residues. The CDR3 region is CASTLGTDGYTF. The DNA of the CDR3 is TGTGCCAGTACCCTGGGGACAGACGGCTACACCTTC.

The rearrangement joins TRBV4-3 to TRBJ2-2; 13 positions match TRBD2. The V segment lost 3 bases and the J segment 5 bases; nucleotides outside the gene matches: 9. The germline gives CDR1 LGHNA, CDR2 YSLEER. The CDR3 is made up of 18 amino acids. CDR3 region: CASSQWGLAGSRTGELFF. DNA for the CDR3: TGCGCCAGCAGCCAGTGGGGACTAGCGGGGTCGAGGACCGGGGAGCTGTTTTTT.

In regard to this clone: The same CDR3 can be traced to other DNA sequences in this sample. This chain links TRBV6-5 with TRBJ2-7; D is possibly TRBD1 or TRBD2 (5 bases each). The germline V gene encodes CDR1 MNHEY and CDR2 SVGAGI. CDR3 size: 13 residues. The CDR3 nucleotides are TGTGCTAGCCTGGGGGACCCAGACTACGAGCAGTACTTC. The encoded protein is CASLGDPDYEQYF.

The chain recombines TRBV18 with TRBJ1-1; TRBD1 matches at 7 bases. Germline loops: CDR1 KGHSH, CDR2 LQKENI. This CDR3 is built from 14 residues. V lost 3 bases, J lost 0 bases, and 1 base stayed unmatched. The CDR3 DNA reads TGTGCCAGCTCACCGGACAGGTTGAACACTGAAGCTTTCTTT. Translated: CASSPDRLNTEAFF.

The rearrangement links TRBV4-3 to TRBJ2-1; 8 bases fit TRBD2. This CDR3 region has 17 residues. The V gene end was trimmed by 5 bases and the J gene end by 2 bases; junction bases not matched to a gene: 11. Germline lookup yields CDR1 LGHNA and CDR2 YSLEER. CDR3 loop: CASSTQPQRGTYNEQFF. The DNA for the CDR3 is TGCGCCAGCAGCACACAACCCCAGCGGGGGACCTACAATGAGCAGTTCTTC.

This chain joins TRBV6-5 and TRBJ1-5, with 7 bases that match TRBD1. The CDR3 runs 13 residues. The germline CDR1 and CDR2 sequences are MNHEY and SVGAGI. The V and J ends lost 6 bases and 5 bases, in that order; junction bases with no gene match: 4. DNA for the CDR3: TGTGCCAGCAGAACCGGGACAGATCAGCCCCAGCATTTT. Translated: CASRTGTDQPQHF.

This clone was seen more than once but under ten times. The genes are TRBV7-2 and TRBJ2-7; no firm D call. The CDR3 runs to 12 residues. V was trimmed by 2 bases and J by 2 bases, leaving 4 bases between them. Germline lookup yields CDR1 SGHTA and CDR2 FQGNSA. The CDR3 nucleotides are TGTGCCAGCAGCTTACTCGCCTACGAGCAGTACTTC. Translation: CASSLLAYEQYF.

The J gene is TRBJ2-2, the V gene TRBV4-1; no firm D call. The ends were cut back, 6 bases at V and 3 bases at J, with 11 bases in the middle. The length of the CDR3 is 14 residues. Germline V CDR1 and CDR2: MGHRA, YSYEKL. The CDR3 is CASRDQRHTGELFF. The DNA of the CDR3 is TGCGCCAGCAGGGACCAGCGACACACCGGGGAGCTGTTTTTT.

CDR3 amino acids: CASSWGAGSNYGYTF. The CDR3, as DNA: TGTGCCAGCAGCTGGGGGGCCGGGTCTAACTATGGCTACACCTTC. The chain links TRBV4-2 to TRBJ1-2, with a tentative D call TRBD1 (6 bases). The V end was cut by 5 bases, the J end by 0 bases, with 13 bases between. Germline V lookup: CDR1 LGHNA, CDR2 YNFKEQ. The CDR3 is made up of 15 amino acids.

The chain employs TRBV4-3 and TRBJ1-1; D unresolved. The V end was cut by 1 base, the J end by 5 bases, with 11 bases between. CDR3 size: 14 residues. Looked up from germline, CDR1 is LGHNA and CDR2 is YSLEER. The CDR3 sequence is CASSQARTPTEAFF. CDR3 in DNA: TGCGCCAGCAGCCAAGCGCGGACGCCAACTGAAGCTTTCTTT.